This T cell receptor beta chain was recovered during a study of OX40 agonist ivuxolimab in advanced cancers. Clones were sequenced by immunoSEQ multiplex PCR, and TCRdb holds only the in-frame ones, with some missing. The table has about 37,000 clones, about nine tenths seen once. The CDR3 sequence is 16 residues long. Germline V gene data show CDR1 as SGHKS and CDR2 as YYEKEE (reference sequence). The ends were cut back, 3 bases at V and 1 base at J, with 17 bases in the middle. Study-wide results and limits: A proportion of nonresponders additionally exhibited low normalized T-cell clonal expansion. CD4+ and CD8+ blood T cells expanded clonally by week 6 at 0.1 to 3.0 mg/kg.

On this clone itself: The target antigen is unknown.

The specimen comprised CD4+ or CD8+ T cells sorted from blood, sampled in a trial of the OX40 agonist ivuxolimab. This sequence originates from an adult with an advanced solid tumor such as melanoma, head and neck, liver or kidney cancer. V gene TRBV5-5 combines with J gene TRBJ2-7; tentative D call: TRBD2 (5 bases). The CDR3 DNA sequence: TGTGCCAGCAGCTCCCCTGGGGTAGCGCGGTCCTACGAGCAGTACTTC. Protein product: CASSSPGVARSYEQYF.